The TCR beta chain under discussion was sequenced for a study of Ad26.COV2.S vaccination and SARS-CoV-2 variants. Repertoires were generated with immunoSEQ multiplex PCR, while TCRdb's copy carries only in-frame clones and drops some. The sample shows about 350,000 clones, about 90% of them seen only once. In this sample, this clone turned up once. The ends lost 3 bases at V and 5 bases at J; junction bases unmatched: 2. From germline, CDR1 is KGHSH and CDR2 LQKENI. The CDR3 is made up of 13 amino acids. The gene calls are TRBV18 and TRBJ2-3; TRBD1 matches 7 bases. This TCR came from a human donor who had recovered from COVID-19. The sequencing used peripheral blood, collected after recovery from COVID-19. For the CDR3, the DNA is TGTGCCAGCTCACCTGACAGGGAAGATACGCAGTATTTT. The encoded protein is CASSPDREDTQYF.